The present entry profiles one T cell receptor (beta chain) with its context. Its target is not known. A junction boundary mismatches the germline segment, possibly from a read error. This entry comes from a study of T cell responses to AZD1222 COVID-19 vaccine. The CDR3 length is 12 residues. Germline V lookup: CDR1 LNHDA, CDR2 SQIVND (reference sequence). The protocol was immunoSEQ multiplex PCR, while the TCRdb copy is restricted to in-frame clones and leaves out a portion. The data hold 58,000 or so clones, with 65% to 85% observed a single time. Broader study findings: Only a handful of AZD1222 recipients, five to seven in all, had baseline seropositivity. Donors were mostly white British, more females; clonal diversity possibly underestimated. An increase in Spike-specific TCR breadth and depth was observed after two AZD1222 doses.

This sequence was found in an adult in good health. Sequences were derived from peripheral blood, sampled on day 0 of AZD1222 vaccination. This chain uses TRBV19 with TRBJ1-4; unclear D gene. CDR3 in amino acids: CASSTGGKKLFF. The CDR3 nucleotides read TGTGCCAGTAGTACCGGAGGCAAAAAGCTGTTTTTT.